The entry below describes one TCR beta chain. Antigen: not known. The data stem from a study of shared clonotypes between healthy human individuals. Germline trimming cut 4 bases from V and 4 bases from J; bases unmatched to any gene: 12. Germline V gene sequence: CDR1 SGHTA, CDR2 FQGTGA. The CDR3 has 19 amino acids. General study points: A handful of donors showed sharing of around 5% of naive CD4 clonotypes. Clonotype sharing among donors was thought likely to change with sequencing depth.

As defined, naive CD8 cells were CD45RO-negative and positively selected for CCR7, with terminally differentiated effector memory CD45RA+ cells excluded. The donors, healthy adults who were HIV-negative, had experienced no recent acute infections or vaccinations. Profiled with immunoSEQ multiplex PCR; TCRdb holds only in-frame clones, not every one. This table has about 2.2 million clones, approximately 92% appearing once. This receptor was identified in a man aged 18 to 29 in good health. Some clones in this sample may be carry-over from other donors' samples. Material for sequencing was naive CD8+ T cells from PBMCs. This rearrangement joins TRBV7-3 to TRBJ2-1, with 14 bases fitting TRBD2. CDR3 in DNA: TGTGCCAGCAGCTCTGGGACTAGCGGGAGTCCGATCTCTTACAATGAGCAGTTCTTC. Its translation is CASSSGTSGSPISYNEQFF.